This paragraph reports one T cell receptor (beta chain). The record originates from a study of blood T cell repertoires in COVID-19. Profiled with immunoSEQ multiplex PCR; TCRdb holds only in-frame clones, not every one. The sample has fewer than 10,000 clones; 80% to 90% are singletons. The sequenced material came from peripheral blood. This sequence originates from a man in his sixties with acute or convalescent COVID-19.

The chain's CDR3 is CASRQVGEQFF. The CDR3 coding sequence is TGTGCCAGCAGACAAGTTGGTGAGCAGTTCTTC. The chain is built from TRBV6-6 and TRBJ2-1; D ambiguous. The V gene lost 6 bases and the J gene lost 9 bases, with 9 bases spanning the gap. Germline V gene lookup returns CDR1 MNHNY and CDR2 SVGAGI (reference sequence). There are 11 residues in the CDR3.